The 4 T cell receptor beta chains listed next were all sequenced from one sample in a study of cytomegalovirus exposure and HLA in healthy donors. Vbeta (60) and Jbeta (13) primers were used in the PCR. The protocol was immunoSEQ multiplex PCR, while the TCRdb copy is restricted to in-frame clones and leaves out a portion. The table records under 150,000 clones, approximately 78% of them present only once. Sequenced: PBMCs. All receptors derive from a woman in her thirties or forties in good health and CMV-seropositive.

This sequence joins TRBV5-4 and TRBJ2-1; 7 bases agree with TRBD1. There are 13 residues in the CDR3. V dropped 0 bases and J dropped 6; count of bases not matched to a gene: 0. Germline CDR1 SGHNT, CDR2 YYREEE (reference sequence). DNA for the CDR3: TGTGCCAGCAGCTTGGACAGGGGCAATGAGCAGTTCTTC. Translation: CASSLDRGNEQFF.

This clone was recorded only once. The chain has TRBV11-1 and TRBJ1-1, with D possibly matching TRBD1 (5 bases). CDR1 and CDR2 (germline): SGHAT, FQDESV (reference sequence). This CDR3 is built from 15 residues. V dropped 2 bases and J dropped 1 base, with 11 bases sitting between them. The CDR3 sequence: CASSLSWGGNTEAFF. Here the CDR3 DNA reads TGTGCCAGCAGCTTATCATGGGGCGGGAACACTGAAGCTTTCTTT.

This clone was detected a few times. The V and J genes are TRBV6-1 and TRBJ1-1; tentatively, D is TRBD1 (5 bases). The germline CDR1 and CDR2 sequences are MNHNS and SASEGT. This CDR3 comprises 13 residues. The V and J ends lost 6 bases and 4 bases respectively, with 12 bases between them. The CDR3 DNA reads TGTGCCAGCAGCCCAACCGGGGGCACTGAAGCTTTCTTT. Protein product: CASSPTGGTEAFF.

V is TRBV7-8 and J is TRBJ2-3, with 10 nucleotides matching TRBD2. J gave up 1 base and V 5 bases, and 6 bases lay outside the gene matches. Per germline, CDR1 SGHVS and CDR2 FQNEAQ. The CDR3 sequence is 16 residues long. CDR3 nucleotides: TGTGCCAGCAGCCCGGTAGCGGGGGGTCGCACAGATACGCAGTATTTT. It translates to CASSPVAGGRTDTQYF.